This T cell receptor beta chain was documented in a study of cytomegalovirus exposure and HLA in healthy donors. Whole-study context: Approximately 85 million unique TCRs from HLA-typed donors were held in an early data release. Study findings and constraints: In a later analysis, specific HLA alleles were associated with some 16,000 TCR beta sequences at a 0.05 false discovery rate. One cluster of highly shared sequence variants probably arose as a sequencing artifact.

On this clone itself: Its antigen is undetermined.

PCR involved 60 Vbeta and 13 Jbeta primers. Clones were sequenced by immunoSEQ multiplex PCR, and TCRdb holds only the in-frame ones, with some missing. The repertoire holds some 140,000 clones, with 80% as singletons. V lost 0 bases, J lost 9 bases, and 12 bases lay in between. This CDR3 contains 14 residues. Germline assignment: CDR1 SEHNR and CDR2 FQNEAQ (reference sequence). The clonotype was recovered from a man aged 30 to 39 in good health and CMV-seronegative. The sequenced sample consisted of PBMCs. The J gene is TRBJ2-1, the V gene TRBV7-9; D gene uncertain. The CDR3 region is CASSLAYAVGEQFF. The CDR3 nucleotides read TGTGCCAGCAGCTTAGCGTACGCGGTGGGTGAGCAGTTCTTC. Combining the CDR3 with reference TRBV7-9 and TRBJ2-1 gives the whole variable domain DTGVSQNPRHKITKRGQNVTFRCDPISEHNRLYWYRQTLGQGPEFLTYFQNEAQLEKSRLLSDRFSAERPKGSFSTLEIQRTEQGDSAMYLCASSLAYAVGEQFFGPGTRLTVL.